Below are 17 T cell receptor beta chains sequenced from a single sample in a study of T cell repertoires in cytomegalovirus infection. TCRdb ran MiXCR on the reads and lists one entry per CDR3 protein. The sample lists about 480,000 distinct CDR3 sequences, around a third occurring once. Which antigens these TCRs recognize remains unknown. The sequences come from cultured PBMCs, collected from culture after CMV antigen stimulation. The receptors stem from a human donor in good health (CMV status not recorded). Some clones in this sample may be carry-over from other donors' samples.

Only one count was recorded for this clonotype. The CDR3 carries no conserved terminal phenylalanine or tryptophan, so it likely arises from a read error. V and J are TRBV4-1 and TRBJ2-3, with D perhaps given as TRBD1 or TRBD2 (5 bases each). Per germline, CDR1 MGHRA and CDR2 YSYEKL. The CDR3 runs to 14 residues. V was pared by 0 bases and J by 6 bases, with 10 bases between. Here the CDR3 DNA reads TGCGCCAGCAGCCAAGATGGGGGTCGGGATACGCAGTATTGT. The encoded protein is CASSQDGGRDTQYC.

A few counts support this clonotype. The rearrangement uses TRBV4-1 and TRBJ1-1; no clear D gene. Trimming pared 4 bases from V and 0 bases from J, leaving 12 bases between. The germline gives CDR1 MGHRA, CDR2 YSYEKL. This CDR3 is 15 amino acids long. The CDR3 protein is CASSRQTMMNTEAFF. CDR3 bases: TGCGCCAGCAGCCGGCAAACGATGATGAACACTGAAGCTTTCTTT.

The table lists this clonotype with a few counts. The rearrangement links TRBV28 to TRBJ1-1, with 8 bases fitting TRBD1. V was pared by 7 bases and J by 6 bases, with 10 bases of the junction left unmatched. The CDR3 is 14 amino acids. Germline V gene data show CDR1 as MDHEN and CDR2 as SYDVKM. The CDR3 bases are TGTGCCAGCATTGTAGCAGGACAGGGCTCTGAAGCTTTCTTT. Residues: CASIVAGQGSEAFF.

This clonotype was found a few times. This rearrangement joins TRBV24-1 to TRBJ1-2, with D hard to call. CDR3 length equals 14 residues. CDR1 is KGHDR, CDR2 SFDVKD, per germline. The germline V and J ends were trimmed by 2 bases and 5 bases, with 11 bases remaining between them. The CDR3 here is CATSDSWGVYGYTF. In DNA, the CDR3 is TGTGCCACCAGTGATTCCTGGGGAGTGTATGGCTACACCTTC.

The rearrangement uses TRBV6-1 and TRBJ2-7; TRBD2 aligns across 11 bases. This CDR3 has 15 residues. J was trimmed by 4 bases and V by 3 bases; bases with no gene match: 5. Germline V gene lookup returns CDR1 MNHNS and CDR2 SASEGT. The CDR3 nucleotides are TGTGCCAGCAGTGAGGTAACTAGCGGGAGTTACGAGCAGTACGTC. Amino acids: CASSEVTSGSYEQYV.

This clonotype occurred a few times. V is TRBV9 and J is TRBJ1-2, with TRBD1 identical over 12 bases. Germline CDR1 SGDLS, CDR2 YYNGEE. V shed 6 bases, J shed 7 bases, and the junction held 13 bases outside the gene matches. The CDR3 sequence is 16 residues long. CDR3: CASTQTGTGGFGGYTF. CDR3 coding DNA: TGTGCCAGCACCCAGACAGGGACAGGGGGCTTTGGTGGCTACACCTTC.

This clonotype has ten or more counts. The chain's CDR3 is CASSPGQGRVAYNEQFF. The CDR3 DNA reads as TGTGCCAGCAGCCCTGGGCAGGGTCGGGTGGCCTACAATGAGCAGTTCTTC. The V call is TRBV7-6, the J call TRBJ2-1, with a possible D match to TRBD1 (5 bases). Trimming took off 5 bases at V and 2 bases at J, with 19 bases between the two ends. CDR3 length: 17 residues. CDR1 and CDR2 (germline): SGHVS, FNYEAQ.

This clonotype was picked up a small number of times. The junction and the germline gene differ at one end; a read error may be behind it. V usage is TRBV7-3 and J usage is TRBJ1-3, with D unclear. Germline CDR1 reads SGHTA; CDR2 reads FQGTGA. This CDR3 has 15 amino acids. In nucleotides, the CDR3 is TGTGCCAGCAACTTACGGCGGAGCTCTGGAAACACCATATATTTT. Translated: CASNLRRSSGNTIYF.

The chain's CDR3 is CSVAWDNRRYF. CDR3 in DNA: TGCAGCGTCGCTTGGGACAACCGGCGGTACTTC. The chain recombines TRBV29-1 with TRBJ2-7; maybe TRBD1 (6 bases). Per germline, CDR1 SQVTM and CDR2 ANQGSEA. This CDR3 spans 11 amino acids. V lost 6 bases and J 12 bases, leaving 18 bases between the germline ends.

This clonotype was seen a handful of times. The chain links TRBV28 to TRBJ2-1; 8 bases align to TRBD2. CDR1 is MDHEN and CDR2 is SYDVKM in the germline V gene. V lost 6 bases and J lost 0; bases outside the gene matches: 25. This CDR3 has 22 residues. The CDR3 nucleotides are TGTGCCAGCAGCACCATAGAACTTGGGCTAGCGGGCACCTCGAGCTCCTACAATGAGCAGTTCTTC. It translates to CASSTIELGLAGTSSSYNEQFF. Full variable domain (rest looked up from reference TRBV28 and TRBJ2-1): DVKVTQSSRYLVKRTGEKVFLECVQDMDHENMFWYRQDPGLGLRLIYFSYDVKMKEKGDIPEGYSVSREKKERFSLILESASTNQTSMYLCASSTIELGLAGTSSSYNEQFFGPGTRLTVL.

The chain combines TRBV11-3 with TRBJ1-3; 7 nucleotides align to TRBD1. CDR1 SGHNT and CDR2 YENEEA come from the germline V gene. This CDR3 comprises 15 residues. J was trimmed by 4 bases and V by 4 bases; bases with no gene match: 7. CDR3 nucleotide sequence: TGTGCCAGCAGCTCCGACAGGGAGTCAGGAAACACCATATATTTT. It yields the protein CASSSDRESGNTIYF.

The chain uses TRBV5-1 and TRBJ2-5; 8 bases fit TRBD2. The CDR3 is 15 amino acids. The V and J ends lost 2 bases and 5 bases, in that order; junction bases with no gene match: 8. Germline CDR1 SGHRS, CDR2 YFSETQ. In DNA form, the CDR3 reads TGCGCCAGCAGCTTCACGGCGGGGGGAATGGAGACCCAGTACTTC. This translates into CASSFTAGGMETQYF. The full variable domain, with the rest looked up from reference TRBV5-1 and TRBJ2-5, is KAGVTQTPRYLIKTRGQQVTLSCSPISGHRSVSWYQQTPGQGLQFLFEYFSETQRNKGNFPGRFSGRQFSNSRSEMNVSTLELGDSALYLCASSFTAGGMETQYFGPGTRLLVL.

The J gene is TRBJ1-2, the V gene TRBV29-1, with D unresolved. Trimming pared 4 bases from V and 11 bases from J, leaving 14 bases between. The CDR3 extends over 11 amino acids. The germline gives CDR1 SQVTM, CDR2 ANQGSEA. In DNA, the CDR3 is TGCAGCGTTGGATATGGGCGGGGTTACACCTTC. Encoded protein: CSVGYGRGYTF.

The chain has TRBV19 and TRBJ2-1; the D is unclear. V lost 7 bases to trimming and J lost 8 bases, with 18 bases between them. CDR3 length: 14 amino acids. In germline, CDR1 is LNHDA, CDR2 SQIVND (reference sequence). This chain's CDR3 is CASTPLAGIDEQFF. The CDR3 DNA reads as TGTGCCAGTACTCCATTAGCTGGAATCGATGAGCAGTTCTTC.

The J gene is TRBJ1-5, the V gene TRBV19; perhaps TRBD1 as D (5 bases). Germline V gene lookup returns CDR1 LNHDA and CDR2 SQIVND (reference sequence). Trimming removed 3 bases from V and 1 base from J, with 10 bases in between. The length of the CDR3 is 15 residues. CDR3 in DNA: TGTGCCAGTAGTATGGGGCAGGCGAGCAATCAGCCCCAGCATTTT. Encoded protein: CASSMGQASNQPQHF.

The chain employs TRBV29-1 and TRBJ2-1, with a tentative D call TRBD1 (5 bases). The CDR3 consists of 13 residues. V was cut by 1 base and J by 8 bases, with 12 bases left in between. The germline CDR1 and CDR2 sequences are SQVTM and ANQGSEA. CDR3 sequence: CSVEVFWGDEQFF. CDR3 nucleotides: TGCAGCGTTGAAGTGTTCTGGGGCGATGAGCAGTTCTTC.

The chain has TRBV18 and TRBJ2-7; D call uncertain. Per germline, CDR1 KGHSH and CDR2 LQKENI. V was shortened by 3 bases and J by 2 bases, with 11 bases between the two germline ends. The CDR3 has 14 residues. The CDR3 loop is CASSPPATPYEQYV. CDR3 nucleotide sequence: TGTGCCAGCTCACCCCCCGCCACTCCCTACGAGCAGTACGTC.